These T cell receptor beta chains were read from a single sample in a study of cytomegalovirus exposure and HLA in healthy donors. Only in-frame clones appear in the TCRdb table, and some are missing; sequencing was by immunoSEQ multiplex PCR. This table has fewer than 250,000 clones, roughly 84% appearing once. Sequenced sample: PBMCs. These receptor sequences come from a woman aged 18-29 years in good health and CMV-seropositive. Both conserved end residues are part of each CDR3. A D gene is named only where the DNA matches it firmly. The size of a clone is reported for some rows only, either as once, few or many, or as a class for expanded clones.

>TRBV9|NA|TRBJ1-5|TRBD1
CAKDRGSQPQHF
TGTGCGAAGGACAGGGGCTCTCAGCCCCAGCATTTT
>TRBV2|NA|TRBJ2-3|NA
CASASVGTDTQYF
TGTGCCAGCGCCTCTGTCGGGACAGATACGCAGTATTTT
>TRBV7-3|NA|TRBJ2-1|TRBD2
CASSPEGLAGVRQFF
TGTGCCAGCAGCCCAGAGGGACTAGCGGGAGTTCGGCAGTTCTTC
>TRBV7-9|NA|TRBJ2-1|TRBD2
CASSPGTSDEQFF
TGTGCCAGCAGTCCTGGGACTAGTGATGAGCAGTTCTTC
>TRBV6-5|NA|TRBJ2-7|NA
CASSGIGLWDLPYF
TGTGCCAGCAGTGGCATCGGACTTTGGGATCTGCCGTACTTC
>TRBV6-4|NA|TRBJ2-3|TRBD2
CASSGTSGRADTQYF
TGTGCCAGCAGTGGGACTAGCGGGAGGGCAGATACGCAGTATTTT
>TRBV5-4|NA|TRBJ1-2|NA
CASSLATDYGYTF
TGTGCCAGCAGCTTGGCCACAGACTATGGCTACACCTTC
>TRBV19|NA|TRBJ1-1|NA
CASSIMSGGLNTEAFF
TGTGCCAGTAGTATAATGAGCGGGGGGCTGAACACTGAAGCTTTCTTT
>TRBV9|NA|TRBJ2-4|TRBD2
CASSVVSGSNIQYF
TGTGCCAGCAGCGTAGTTAGCGGGAGTAACATTCAGTACTTC
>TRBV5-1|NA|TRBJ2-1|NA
CASSFFQGAYNEQFF
TGCGCCAGCAGCTTCTTCCAGGGTGCGTACAATGAGCAGTTCTTC
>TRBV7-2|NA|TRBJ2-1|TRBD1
CASSQSSGTGWYEQFF
TGTGCCAGCAGCCAATCGTCCGGGACAGGGTGGTATGAGCAGTTCTTC
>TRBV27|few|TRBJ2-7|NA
CASNFAGQPATYEQYF
TGTGCCAGCAACTTCGCTGGACAACCCGCGACCTACGAGCAGTACTTC
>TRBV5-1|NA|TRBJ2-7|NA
CASSLVGRTYEQYF
TGCGCCAGCAGCTTGGTCGGCAGGACCTACGAGCAGTACTTC
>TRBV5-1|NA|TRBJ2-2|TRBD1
CASSLRTGGNTGELFF
TGCGCCAGCAGCTTGAGGACAGGGGGGAACACCGGGGAGCTGTTTTTT
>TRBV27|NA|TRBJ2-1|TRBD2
CASSPTPSGWYSYNEQFF
TGTGCCAGCAGTCCCACCCCTAGCGGGTGGTATTCCTACAATGAGCAGTTCTTC
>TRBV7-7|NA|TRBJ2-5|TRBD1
CASSSTSGTGAQETQYF
TGTGCCAGCAGCTCAACCTCCGGGACAGGGGCTCAAGAGACCCAGTACTTC
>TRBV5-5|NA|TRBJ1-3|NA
CASSVNPGNTIYF
TGTGCCAGCAGCGTAAATCCTGGAAACACCATATATTTT
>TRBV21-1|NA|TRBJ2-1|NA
CASSKEGGPYNEQFF
TGTGCCAGCAGCAAAGAGGGGGGGCCCTACAATGAGCAGTTCTTC
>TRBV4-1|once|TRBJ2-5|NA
CASSQDRSETQYF
TGCGCCAGCAGCCAAGACAGGTCAGAGACCCAGTACTTC
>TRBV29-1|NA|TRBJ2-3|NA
CSVEGRTRSTDTQYF
TGCAGCGTTGAAGGGAGGACCCGGAGCACAGATACGCAGTATTTT
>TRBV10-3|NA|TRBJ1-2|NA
CAIGGDPGYGYTF
TGTGCCATCGGAGGAGATCCAGGTTATGGCTACACCTTC
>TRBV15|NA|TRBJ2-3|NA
CATSSGLELDTQYF
TGTGCCACCAGCTCCGGACTCGAACTAGATACGCAGTATTTT
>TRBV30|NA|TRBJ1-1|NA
CAWSSRANTEAFF
TGTGCCTGGAGTTCCAGGGCCAACACTGAAGCTTTCTTT
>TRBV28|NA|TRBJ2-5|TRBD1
CASTDPPGQPEDAQYF
TGTGCCAGCACTGACCCGCCGGGACAGCCTGAGGATGCCCAGTACTTC
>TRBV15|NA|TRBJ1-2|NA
CATSRERGDYGYTF
TGTGCCACCAGCAGAGAAAGGGGCGACTATGGCTACACCTTC
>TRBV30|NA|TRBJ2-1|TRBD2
CAWSGAGGYNEQFF
TGTGCCTGGAGTGGGGCGGGAGGATACAATGAGCAGTTCTTC
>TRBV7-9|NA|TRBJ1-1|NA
CASSSRWLTEAFF
TGTGCCAGCAGCTCCCGCTGGCTCACTGAAGCTTTCTTT
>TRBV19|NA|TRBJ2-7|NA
CASRKSGGAYEQYF
TGTGCCAGTAGAAAGTCCGGTGGAGCCTACGAGCAGTACTTC
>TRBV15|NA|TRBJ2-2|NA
CATSRERGIRMGGELFF
TGTGCCACCAGCAGAGAACGAGGGATTAGGATGGGCGGGGAGCTGTTTTTT
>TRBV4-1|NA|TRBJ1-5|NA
CASSSPSRSQRNQPQHF
TGCGCCAGCAGCTCACCGTCGAGGTCGCAACGCAATCAGCCCCAGCATTTT
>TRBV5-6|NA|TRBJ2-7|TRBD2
CASSLGLAGGEQYF
TGTGCCAGCAGCTTGGGACTAGCGGGAGGCGAGCAGTACTTC
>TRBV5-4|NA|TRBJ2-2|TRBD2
CASSTSGTGELFF
TGTGCCAGCAGCACTAGCGGGACCGGGGAGCTGTTTTTT
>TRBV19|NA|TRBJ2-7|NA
CASSIPQRQQYF
TGTGCCAGTAGTATTCCCCAGCGTCAGCAGTACTTC
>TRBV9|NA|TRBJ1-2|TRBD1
CASSAPPTPRDRNYGYTF
TGTGCCAGCAGCGCCCCGCCAACCCCTAGGGACAGGAACTATGGCTACACCTTC
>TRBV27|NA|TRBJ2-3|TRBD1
CASSTDRGNTDTQYF
TGTGCCAGCAGTACCGACAGGGGGAACACAGATACGCAGTATTTT
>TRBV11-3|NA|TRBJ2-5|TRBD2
CASSPAGGRVRGGETQYF
TGTGCCAGCAGCCCAGCGGGCGGGAGGGTTAGGGGAGGAGAGACCCAGTACTTC
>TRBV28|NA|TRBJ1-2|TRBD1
CASKLQGTLFF
TGTGCCAGCAAATTACAGGGGACTCTCTTCTTC